The clone carrying this T cell receptor beta chain appeared a few times. Its antigen remains unidentified. The data were obtained in a study of identical twins. TCRdb re-called the 5' RACE reads with MiXCR, one entry per CDR3 protein. The table lists hundreds of thousands of distinct CDR3 sequences, roughly 7.1% of them singletons. General observations from the study: Researchers reported excess low generation probability among twin-shared out-of-frame alpha sequences.

Germline V lookup: CDR1 MGHRA, CDR2 YSYEKL. This CDR3 has 15 amino acids. V gave up 3 bases and J gave up 5 bases, with 14 bases separating them. These records were also assigned to another study, of yellow fever vaccine responses in identical twins. From that second work: Twins' vaccine T cell response reportedly gave the appearance of partial convergence and partial personalization.

Sequencing input: PBMCs. This TCR came from a young woman in good health. The chain carries TRBV4-1 and TRBJ2-1; no clear D gene. The CDR3 here is CASSQTLGRDNEQFF. DNA for the CDR3: TGCGCCAGCAGCCAGACGCTCGGACGGGACAATGAGCAGTTCTTC.